The source of this TCR beta chain is a study of control samples from healthy donors and cancer patients (dated by TCRdb to 2019 to 2021). With respect to this clone: The antigen it recognizes is unknown. Per-nucleotide qualities are absent, and no much larger clonotype sits a single base away.

The method was the immunoSEQ multiplex PCR assay. TCRdb provides this immuneACCESS table in a form limited to in-frame rearrangements. Some clones are lacking; in checked studies, under half of them reflect an unresolved V gene, and why the rest are absent is not known. The sample table records some 73,000 clones; 94% of these occur just once. The leading ten clones occupy 6.2% of the sample. CDR1 and CDR2, per the germline V gene, are SNHLY and FYNNEI. V lost 7 bases and J lost 0 bases; the stretch between them is 8 bases long. The CDR3 measures 13 amino acids from cysteine to phenylalanine. Only CDR3 DNA remains: 39 bases, in frame from the first base.

Material: blood. The clonotype comes from a woman aged 40 to 55 in good health. This chain is built from TRBV2 and TRBJ2-3; confidence is insufficient to name the D gene. The sequenced DNA: TGTGCCAGCACCCGAGATAGCACAGATACGCAGTATTTT. The resulting protein is CASTRDSTDTQYF.